This T cell receptor beta chain was identified during a study of T cell responses to AZD1222 COVID-19 vaccine. Regarding this clone: Antigen specificity is unknown.

CDR3 length equals 15 residues. V lost 7 bases and J 0 bases, leaving 13 bases between the germline ends. Germline CDR1 reads SGHAT; CDR2 reads FQNNGV. Sequenced by immunoSEQ multiplex PCR; TCRdb stores in-frame clones only, minus some. The sample includes 110,000 or so clones, around nine tenths of them seen just once. Findings of the study overall: Spike-specific TCR breadth and depth were elevated following two AZD1222 doses. Seropositive AZD1222 recipients at baseline numbered only 5 to 7.

The chain carries TRBV11-2 and TRBJ2-1; D is undetermined. Specimen: peripheral blood, collected on day 0 of AZD1222 vaccination. The sequence was collected from an adult in good health. The CDR3 spells CASMKGPSSYNEQFF. In nucleotides, the CDR3 is TGTGCCAGCATGAAAGGCCCGAGCTCCTACAATGAGCAGTTCTTC.